The 8 T cell receptor beta chains given below trace back to one sample, sequenced in a study of blood T cells in healthy people across ages. Sample-barcoded 5' priming and a J-beta primer mix drove a second PCR of about 6 to 11 cycles. TCRdb reanalysed the 5' RACE reads using MiXCR and keeps one entry per CDR3 protein. The sample records about 1.4 million distinct CDR3 sequences, 59% being singletons. The sample was blood. The receptors come from a man younger than 30 in good health.

This chain links TRBV12-3 or TRBV12-4 with TRBJ2-5; D may be TRBD2 (6 bases). The J call is uncertain, as TRBJ2-7 better fits the DNA end. The CDR3 is made up of 17 amino acids. CDR3 sequence: CASSSVDLGTGVAEQYF. CDR3 coding DNA: TGTGCCAGCAGTTCAGTCGACCTCGGGACTGGAGTCGCCGAGCAGTACTTC.

The chain couples TRBV30 to TRBJ1-1; 7 positions agree with TRBD1. This CDR3 region has 12 residues. V shed 4 bases and J 7 bases; nucleotides not matched to a gene: 6. Germline CDR1 reads GTSNPN; CDR2 reads SVGIG (reference sequence). DNA of the CDR3: TGTGCCTGGATGCGGGACAGATATGAAGCTTTCTTT. Residues: CAWMRDRYEAFF.

The rearrangement joins TRBV7-9 to TRBJ1-1; a weak D match, TRBD1 (6 bases). Germline CDR1 is SEHNR and CDR2 is FQNEAQ (reference sequence). The CDR3 totals 14 residues. Trimming took 5 bases from V and 3 from J, leaving 13 bases between them. The CDR3 spells CASSLKPGDTEAFF. The CDR3 DNA reads as TGTGCCAGCAGCCTGAAACCAGGGGACACTGAAGCTTTCTTT.

This chain uses TRBV5-1 with TRBJ2-4; the match to TRBD2 covers 8 bases. Germline V gene lookup returns CDR1 SGHRS and CDR2 YFSETQ. Germline trimming cut 4 bases from V and 0 bases from J; bases unmatched to any gene: 15. The CDR3 length is 19 residues. The CDR3, as DNA: TGCGCCAGCAGCCCCACTCCGCGGGAGGTAACTCTAGCCAAAAACATTCAGTACTTC. Residues: CASSPTPREVTLAKNIQYF.

The CDR3 loop reads CASSLGGALGQPQHF. For the CDR3, the DNA is TGTGCCAGCAGCTTAGGAGGTGCCCTGGGACAGCCCCAGCATTTT. The genes are TRBV7-9 and TRBJ1-5, with D uncertain. The CDR3 contains 15 residues. Trimming stripped 1 base from V and 7 bases from J, with 14 bases between. The germline gives CDR1 SEHNR, CDR2 FQNEAQ (reference sequence).

This chain connects TRBV11-2 to TRBJ1-4; no definite D call. The CDR3 spans 12 residues. V dropped 6 bases and J dropped 5 bases, with 7 bases sitting between them. The germline V gene encodes CDR1 SGHAT and CDR2 FQNNGV. The CDR3 reads CASSQLNEKLFF. The CDR3 DNA reads as TGTGCCAGCAGTCAGCTGAATGAAAAACTGTTTTTT. The full variable domain, completed using reference TRBV11-2 and TRBJ1-4, is EAGVAQSPRYKIIEKRQSVAFWCNPISGHATLYWYQQILGQGPKLLIQFQNNGVVDDSQLPKDRFSAERLKGVDSTLKIQPAKLEDSAVYLCASSQLNEKLFFGSGTQLSVL.

The gene calls are TRBV4-1 and TRBJ2-3, with 8 bases matching TRBD2. V lost 4 bases, J lost 4 bases, and 7 bases stayed unmatched. Germline V gene sequence: CDR1 MGHRA, CDR2 YSYEKL. The CDR3 extends over 15 amino acids. CDR3 nucleotide sequence: TGCGCCAGCAGCCGGTTCACAGCGGGGGCAGATACGCAGTATTTT. It is translated as CASSRFTAGADTQYF.

This chain connects TRBV4-1 to TRBJ2-7, with 12 bases fitting TRBD1. The length of the CDR3 is 17 residues. Germline values: CDR1 MGHRA, CDR2 YSYEKL. After removal of 3 bases from V and 7 bases from J, the junction contained 13 bases not matched to a gene. CDR3 coding DNA: TGCGCCAGCAGCCATTCCTGGAGGGACAGGGGGCCGGGTGAGCAGTACTTC. Translation gives CASSHSWRDRGPGEQYF.